These T cell receptor beta chains were read from a single sample in a study of blood T cells in healthy people across ages. In TCRdb, the 5' RACE reads were re-called with MiXCR into one record per CDR3 protein. The sample includes hundreds of thousands of distinct CDR3 sequences, 56% seen only once; the top ten take around 24%. The source material was blood. These receptors originate from a middle-aged man in good health. The CDR3 runs from the conserved cysteine through the conserved F or W. The D gene is left open where the match is weak. Rows may omit the clone size; those that give it use once, few, many or a size class.

clone_size	v_call	d_call	j_call	cdr3_aa	cdr3_nt
NA	TRBV29-1	NA	TRBJ2-3	CSARLPDTQYF	TGCAGCGCTCGGCTCCCCGATACGCAGTATTTT
NA	TRBV7-2	NA	TRBJ1-2	CASSLARGAQYGYTF	TGTGCCAGCAGCTTAGCGCGGGGGGCGCAGTATGGCTACACCTTC
few	TRBV27	NA	TRBJ2-1	CASRLAPGSYNEQFF	TGTGCCAGCAGGTTAGCCCCAGGCTCCTACAATGAGCAGTTCTTC
NA	TRBV7-9	TRBD1	TRBJ2-2	CARTGTENTGELFF	TGTGCCAGAACAGGGACAGAGAACACCGGGGAGCTGTTTTTT
NA	TRBV11-1	TRBD1	TRBJ1-1	CAGSITRTGGAVIRDTRTEAFF	TGTGCCGGCAGCATAACCCGGACAGGGGGCGCCGTAATACGGGACACTCGGACTGAAGCTTTCTTT
NA	TRBV7-2	NA	TRBJ1-1	CASSLWGLNTEAFF	TGTGCCAGCAGCTTATGGGGACTGAACACTGAAGCTTTCTTT
NA	TRBV4-1	NA	TRBJ2-2	CASSQGVLMGELFF	TGCGCCAGCAGCCAAGGGGTACTCATGGGGGAGCTGTTTTTT
NA	TRBV28	TRBD1	TRBJ2-7	CASSFNRGPGSSYEQYF	TGTGCCAGCAGTTTTAACAGGGGGCCGGGTAGCTCCTACGAGCAGTACTTC
NA	TRBV24-1	NA	TRBJ2-5	CATSDLRHPGQETQYF	TGTGCCACCAGTGATTTAAGGCATCCGGGGCAAGAGACCCAGTACTTC
NA	TRBV5-1	TRBD2	TRBJ2-1	CASSLSSGTLNEQFF	TGCGCCAGCAGCTTGAGTAGCGGGACCCTGAATGAGCAGTTCTTC
NA	TRBV5-1	NA	TRBJ1-2	CASSFGVQKGVIWYYGYTF	TGCGCCAGCAGCTTTGGTGTCCAGAAGGGGGTAATATGGTACTATGGCTACACCTTC
NA	TRBV9	NA	TRBJ2-2	CASSRTRHGELFF	TGTGCCAGCAGCCGGACCCGGCACGGGGAGCTGTTTTTT
few	TRBV10-3	NA	TRBJ2-5	CAISESGGGETQYF	TGTGCCATCAGTGAGTCCGGTGGGGGAGAGACCCAGTACTTC
NA	TRBV28	NA	TRBJ2-6	CASRLGSSGANVLTF	TGTGCCAGCAGGTTAGGGAGCTCTGGGGCCAACGTCCTGACTTTC
few	TRBV11-1	NA	TRBJ2-6	CASSLEAGANVLTF	TGTGCCAGCAGCTTAGAGGCCGGGGCCAACGTCCTGACTTTC
NA	TRBV18	TRBD2	TRBJ2-1	CASSPTTSGYEQFF	TGTGCCAGCTCACCAACAACTAGCGGGTATGAGCAGTTCTTC
NA	TRBV2	TRBD2	TRBJ2-3	CASSDRDGRFADTQYF	TGTGCCAGCAGTGATCGGGACGGGAGGTTCGCAGATACGCAGTATTTT
NA	TRBV7-2	NA	TRBJ1-2	CASSLARDYGYTF	TGTGCCAGCAGCTTAGCCCGGGACTATGGCTACACCTTC
few	TRBV7-2	NA	TRBJ2-5	CASSLYAMASSQETQYF	TGTGCCAGCAGCTTATACGCGATGGCTAGCAGCCAAGAGACCCAGTACTTC